A single sample is the source of the 8 T cell receptor beta chains below, sequenced in a study of cytomegalovirus exposure and HLA in healthy donors. The PCR employed 60 Vbeta primers together with 13 Jbeta primers. Profiled with immunoSEQ multiplex PCR; TCRdb holds only in-frame clones, not every one. Of 100,000 to 150,000 clones in the sample, over 70% were seen once. Sequences were obtained from PBMCs. The receptors shown here come from a middle-aged woman in good health and CMV-seropositive.

This clone was counted once. This rearrangement joins TRBV27 to TRBJ1-2, with TRBD1 as a possible D gene (6 bases). This CDR3 is built from 15 residues. Germline assignment: CDR1 MNHEY and CDR2 SMNVEV (reference sequence). The V gene lost 0 bases and the J gene lost 2 bases, with 10 bases spanning the gap. CDR3 coding DNA: TGTGCCAGCAGTTTATCCTACAGGGACAACTATGGCTACACCTTC. Its translation is CASSLSYRDNYGYTF.

As concerns this clone: Its ends do not fully match the called genes, so a read error is possible. The chain recombines TRBV5-1 with TRBJ1-1; D perhaps matches TRBD1 (6 bases). The length of the CDR3 is 13 residues. The V gene's germline CDR1 is SGHRS and CDR2 YFSETQ. The chain's CDR3 is CASSLVPRGEVFF. The DNA for the CDR3 is TGCGCCAGCAGCTTGGTTCCCAGGGGCGAAGTTTTCTTT.

This chain uses TRBV6-4 with TRBJ2-2, with 8 bases identical to TRBD1. The J segment lost 6 bases and the V segment lost 2 bases, leaving 5 bases of the junction unmatched. Germline V lookup: CDR1 MRHNA, CDR2 SNTAGT. CDR3 length equals 15 residues. CDR3 region: CASSDHPGGSGELFF. CDR3 nucleotides: TGTGCCAGCAGTGACCATCCAGGGGGCTCCGGGGAGCTGTTTTTT.

The chain joins TRBV11-3 to TRBJ2-3, with D possibly being TRBD1 (6 bases). Germline values: CDR1 SGHNT, CDR2 YENEEA. Trimming took 0 bases from V and 0 from J, leaving 10 bases between them. This CDR3 region has 16 residues. The CDR3 region has the DNA TGTGCCAGCAGCTTAGATGGACAGATTAGCACAGATACGCAGTATTTT. Translated: CASSLDGQISTDTQYF.

A remark on this clone: One end of the junction varies from germline; a read error may be responsible. The gene calls are TRBV28 and TRBJ1-5; D may be TRBD1 (5 bases). The CDR3 is made up of 14 amino acids. CDR1 and CDR2 (germline): MDHEN, SYDVKM. The CDR3 reads CAGSLGGNNQPQHF. In DNA, the CDR3 is TGTGCCGGCAGTTTGGGGGGGAACAATCAGCCCCAGCATTTT. The full variable domain, completed using reference TRBV28 and TRBJ1-5, is DVKVTQSSRYLVKRTGEKVFLECVQDMDHENMFWYRQDPGLGLRLIYFSYDVKMKEKGDIPEGYSVSREKKERFSLILESASTNQTSMYLCAGSLGGNNQPQHFGDGTRLSIL.

The chain is built from TRBV5-1 and TRBJ1-4, with D tentatively TRBD1 (5 bases). CDR3 size: 15 residues. The germline V and J ends were trimmed by 0 bases and 3 bases, with 9 bases remaining between them. The germline CDR1 and CDR2 sequences are SGHRS and YFSETQ. CDR3 loop: CASSLVGGSNEKLFF. In DNA, the CDR3 is TGCGCCAGCAGCTTGGTTGGGGGGTCTAATGAAAAACTGTTTTTT.

The chain has TRBV13 and TRBJ2-5; 11 bases agree with TRBD2. The J call is uncertain, as TRBJ2-7 better fits the DNA end. Germline loops: CDR1 PRHDT, CDR2 FYEKMQ (reference sequence). CDR3 size: 14 residues. The CDR3 bases are TGTGCCAGCAGCCTTACTAGCGGGGGACACGAGCAGTACTTC. This encodes CASSLTSGGHEQYF.

This clone was seen only once. This sequence joins TRBV7-8 and TRBJ1-6; 11 bases align to TRBD1. V lost 5 bases to trimming and J lost 8 bases; unmatched junction nucleotides: 5. Germline CDR1 reads SGHVS; CDR2 reads FQNEAQ. The CDR3 loop spans 15 amino acids. In nucleotides, the CDR3 is TGTGCCAGCAGCAGAGGGACAGGGGGGGATTCACCCCTCCACTTT. It translates to CASSRGTGGDSPLHF.